Listed below are T cell receptor beta chains from one sample, sequenced in a study of cytomegalovirus exposure and HLA in healthy donors. The table came from immunoSEQ multiplex PCR; TCRdb's copy has only in-frame clones and leaves some out. The sample holds under 150,000 clones, around 78% seen once. Specimen: PBMCs. Receptor source: a man aged 40-49 years in good health and CMV-seronegative. The CDR3 runs from the conserved cysteine through the conserved F or W. The D gene is left open where the match is weak. A clone size is listed for some rows: how often the clone was seen (once, few, many), or a class if it is expanded.

j_call: TRBJ2-1; clone_size: once; v_call: TRBV2; d_call: TRBD2; cdr3_aa: CASSDDPERGRYNEQFF; cdr3_nt: TGTGCCAGCAGTGACGACCCAGAGCGGGGGCGATACAATGAGCAGTTCTTC
j_call: TRBJ1-5; clone_size: NA; v_call: TRBV29-1; d_call: TRBD1; cdr3_aa: CSVAGQGAGQPQHF; cdr3_nt: TGCAGCGTTGCGGGACAGGGGGCTGGTCAGCCCCAGCATTTT
j_call: TRBJ2-3; clone_size: NA; v_call: TRBV6-6; d_call: NA; cdr3_aa: CASREAGTDTQYF; cdr3_nt: TGTGCCAGCAGGGAGGCTGGCACAGATACGCAGTATTTT
j_call: TRBJ1-1; clone_size: NA; v_call: TRBV6-5; d_call: NA; cdr3_aa: CASSYGGGGEAFF; cdr3_nt: TGTGCCAGCAGTTACGGAGGGGGGGGCGAAGCTTTCTTT
j_call: TRBJ1-3; clone_size: NA; v_call: TRBV25-1; d_call: TRBD1; cdr3_aa: CASSEQGAGGNTIYF; cdr3_nt: TGTGCCAGCAGTGAACAGGGGGCTGGTGGAAACACCATATATTTT
j_call: TRBJ2-7; clone_size: NA; v_call: TRBV4-3; d_call: NA; cdr3_aa: CASSQDAEAYEQYF; cdr3_nt: TGCGCCAGCAGCCAAGATGCTGAGGCCTACGAGCAGTACTTC
j_call: TRBJ2-7; clone_size: once; v_call: TRBV7-2; d_call: NA; cdr3_aa: CASSFQASTYEQYF; cdr3_nt: TGTGCCAGCAGCTTTCAAGCATCTACCTACGAGCAGTACTTC
j_call: TRBJ2-5; clone_size: NA; v_call: TRBV11-1; d_call: NA; cdr3_aa: CASSLAGLRHF; cdr3_nt: TGTGCCAGCAGCTTAGCGGGTTTGAGGCACTTC
j_call: TRBJ1-5; clone_size: NA; v_call: TRBV7-6; d_call: TRBD1; cdr3_aa: CASSLSSRDRVEPQHF; cdr3_nt: TGTGCCAGCAGCTTATCCAGCCGGGACAGGGTTGAGCCCCAGCATTTT
j_call: TRBJ1-1; clone_size: NA; v_call: TRBV5-4; d_call: TRBD1; cdr3_aa: CASSPRQGLNTEAFF; cdr3_nt: TGTGCCAGCAGCCCCCGACAGGGGCTCAACACTGAAGCTTTCTTT
j_call: TRBJ2-1; clone_size: NA; v_call: TRBV9; d_call: NA; cdr3_aa: CASSVEQGVYNEQFF; cdr3_nt: TGTGCCAGCAGCGTAGAACAGGGAGTCTACAATGAGCAGTTCTTC
j_call: TRBJ2-7; clone_size: NA; v_call: TRBV21-1; d_call: NA; cdr3_aa: CASSKKLRQATAYEQYF; cdr3_nt: TGTGCCAGCAGCAAAAAATTGAGACAGGCCACAGCCTACGAGCAGTACTTC
j_call: TRBJ1-5; clone_size: NA; v_call: TRBV6-5; d_call: TRBD1; cdr3_aa: CASRGQGTYQPQHF; cdr3_nt: TGTGCCAGCAGGGGACAGGGCACGTATCAGCCCCAGCATTTT
j_call: TRBJ2-7; clone_size: once; v_call: TRBV6-1; d_call: NA; cdr3_aa: CASSEVGRGEEQYF; cdr3_nt: TGTGCCAGCAGTGAGGTCGGCAGGGGCGAGGAGCAGTACTTC
j_call: TRBJ2-2; clone_size: few; v_call: TRBV5-5; d_call: NA; cdr3_aa: CASSLPGGSNTGELFF; cdr3_nt: TGTGCCAGCAGCCTCCCGGGGGGCTCGAATACCGGGGAGCTGTTTTTT
j_call: TRBJ2-3; clone_size: NA; v_call: TRBV5-1; d_call: NA; cdr3_aa: CASSSDRGTDTQYF; cdr3_nt: TGCGCCAGCAGCTCTGACAGAGGCACAGATACGCAGTATTTT
j_call: TRBJ1-2; clone_size: NA; v_call: TRBV9; d_call: NA; cdr3_aa: CASSVGGTGTYGYTF; cdr3_nt: TGTGCCAGCAGCGTTGGGGGCACAGGGACCTATGGCTACACCTTC
j_call: TRBJ2-7; clone_size: NA; v_call: TRBV7-6; d_call: TRBD1; cdr3_aa: CASSYRGSYEQYF; cdr3_nt: TGTGCCAGCAGCTACAGGGGTTCGTACGAGCAGTACTTC
j_call: TRBJ2-7; clone_size: NA; v_call: TRBV5-5; d_call: TRBD2; cdr3_aa: CASSRSLAISYEQYF; cdr3_nt: TGTGCCAGCAGCCGGTCACTAGCGATCTCCTACGAGCAGTACTTC
j_call: TRBJ1-6; clone_size: NA; v_call: TRBV4-2; d_call: TRBD1; cdr3_aa: CASSQDKGTGAYNSPLHF; cdr3_nt: TGTGCCAGCAGCCAAGATAAGGGCACAGGGGCCTATAATTCACCCCTCCACTTT
j_call: TRBJ2-7; clone_size: NA; v_call: TRBV27; d_call: NA; cdr3_aa: CASSFSTAYEQYF; cdr3_nt: TGTGCCAGCAGTTTTAGCACCGCATACGAGCAGTACTTC
j_call: TRBJ2-2; clone_size: NA; v_call: TRBV7-2; d_call: TRBD2; cdr3_aa: CASSRSSGSTTGELFF; cdr3_nt: TGTGCCAGCAGCAGGTCTAGCGGGAGTACGACCGGGGAGCTGTTTTTT
j_call: TRBJ1-1; clone_size: few; v_call: TRBV6-6; d_call: NA; cdr3_aa: CASKGDPPLEAFF; cdr3_nt: TGTGCCAGTAAGGGGGATCCTCCCCTTGAAGCTTTCTTT
j_call: TRBJ1-4; clone_size: NA; v_call: TRBV14; d_call: NA; cdr3_aa: CASSHLREGYYEKLFF; cdr3_nt: TGTGCCAGCAGCCATCTACGGGAGGGTTACTATGAAAAACTGTTTTTT
j_call: TRBJ2-7; clone_size: NA; v_call: TRBV9; d_call: NA; cdr3_aa: CASSVLGSGSEQYF; cdr3_nt: TGTGCCAGCAGCGTATTGGGCTCGGGATCGGAGCAGTACTTC
j_call: TRBJ1-5; clone_size: NA; v_call: TRBV19; d_call: NA; cdr3_aa: CASSPTRGSNQPQHF; cdr3_nt: TGTGCCAGTAGTCCCACTCGGGGTAGCAATCAGCCCCAGCATTTT
j_call: TRBJ2-7; clone_size: NA; v_call: TRBV5-1; d_call: NA; cdr3_aa: CASSLEEAFSYEQYF; cdr3_nt: TGCGCCAGCAGCTTGGAAGAGGCCTTCTCCTACGAGCAGTACTTC
j_call: TRBJ1-1; clone_size: NA; v_call: TRBV5-1; d_call: NA; cdr3_aa: CASSLVGRKNTEAFF; cdr3_nt: TGCGCCAGCAGCTTGGTGGGCAGGAAGAACACTGAAGCTTTCTTT
j_call: TRBJ1-2; clone_size: NA; v_call: TRBV2; d_call: NA; cdr3_aa: CASSDGGRRGYTF; cdr3_nt: TGTGCCAGCAGTGATGGAGGCAGGAGGGGCTACACCTTC
j_call: TRBJ2-5; clone_size: once; v_call: TRBV18; d_call: NA; cdr3_aa: CASSPRGNLETQYF; cdr3_nt: TGTGCCAGCTCCCCTCGCGGGAACTTAGAGACCCAGTACTTC
j_call: TRBJ2-2; clone_size: NA; v_call: TRBV28; d_call: TRBD1; cdr3_aa: CASSSHGTGTGELFF; cdr3_nt: TGTGCCAGCAGTAGCCATGGGACAGGCACCGGGGAGCTGTTTTTT
j_call: TRBJ1-1; clone_size: NA; v_call: TRBV4-3; d_call: NA; cdr3_aa: CASSQDGGVGALNTEAFF; cdr3_nt: TGCGCCAGCAGCCAAGATGGTGGGGTGGGGGCCTTAAACACTGAAGCTTTCTTT
j_call: TRBJ1-5; clone_size: NA; v_call: TRBV28; d_call: TRBD1; cdr3_aa: CASSRQGGRVSQPQHF; cdr3_nt: TGTGCCAGCAGTCGACAGGGGGGACGCGTAAGTCAGCCCCAGCATTTT
j_call: TRBJ1-2; clone_size: NA; v_call: TRBV28; d_call: TRBD1; cdr3_aa: CASSLGQGRRGYTF; cdr3_nt: TGTGCCAGCAGTCTCGGACAGGGTAGGCGCGGCTACACCTTC
j_call: TRBJ2-5; clone_size: few; v_call: TRBV7-6; d_call: NA; cdr3_aa: CASSPRAIQETQYF; cdr3_nt: TGTGCCAGCAGCCCGAGAGCCATCCAAGAGACCCAGTACTTC
j_call: TRBJ1-1; clone_size: NA; v_call: TRBV18; d_call: TRBD1; cdr3_aa: CASSLGQVTEAFF; cdr3_nt: TGTGCCAGCTCGTTGGGACAGGTGACTGAAGCTTTCTTT
j_call: TRBJ2-3; clone_size: NA; v_call: TRBV7-9; d_call: TRBD1; cdr3_aa: CASSLATGGWTDTQYF; cdr3_nt: TGTGCCAGCAGCTTAGCGACAGGGGGCTGGACAGATACGCAGTATTTT
j_call: TRBJ2-1; clone_size: NA; v_call: TRBV6-5; d_call: NA; cdr3_aa: CASSSRLEGPNEQFF; cdr3_nt: TGTGCCAGCAGTAGCAGACTAGAGGGCCCCAATGAGCAGTTCTTC
j_call: TRBJ2-7; clone_size: NA; v_call: TRBV6-1; d_call: TRBD2; cdr3_aa: CASSEGFSGRNYEQYF; cdr3_nt: TGTGCCAGCAGTGAAGGTTTTAGCGGGAGGAACTACGAGCAGTACTTC
j_call: TRBJ2-7; clone_size: NA; v_call: TRBV6-5; d_call: TRBD2; cdr3_aa: CASSPASGSHYEQYF; cdr3_nt: TGTGCCAGCAGCCCAGCTAGCGGGAGTCACTACGAGCAGTACTTC
j_call: TRBJ2-4; clone_size: NA; v_call: TRBV5-1; d_call: TRBD1; cdr3_aa: CASSMDRAGMPLQYF; cdr3_nt: TGCGCCAGCAGCATGGACAGGGCTGGCATGCCGCTTCAGTACTTC
j_call: TRBJ1-2; clone_size: NA; v_call: TRBV5-6; d_call: NA; cdr3_aa: CASSLSSRRATGYGYTF; cdr3_nt: TGTGCCAGCAGCTTGAGTTCACGGCGGGCTACGGGCTATGGCTACACCTTC
j_call: TRBJ1-3; clone_size: NA; v_call: TRBV5-3; d_call: NA; cdr3_aa: CARSIVVSGNTIYF; cdr3_nt: TGTGCCAGAAGCATAGTCGTCTCTGGAAACACCATATATTTT
j_call: TRBJ1-3; clone_size: NA; v_call: TRBV11-3; d_call: TRBD1; cdr3_aa: CASSLTGPGNTIYF; cdr3_nt: TGTGCCAGCAGCTTGACAGGGCCTGGAAACACCATATATTTT
j_call: TRBJ2-3; clone_size: NA; v_call: TRBV5-1; d_call: TRBD2; cdr3_aa: CASSLGVTSGYTDTQYF; cdr3_nt: TGCGCCAGCAGCCTGGGGGTGACTAGCGGATACACAGATACGCAGTATTTT
j_call: TRBJ2-3; clone_size: NA; v_call: TRBV18; d_call: NA; cdr3_aa: CASSPPVGADTQYF; cdr3_nt: TGTGCCAGCTCACCACCGGTTGGGGCGGATACGCAGTATTTT